The subject of this entry is one T cell receptor beta chain. Only in-frame clones appear in the TCRdb table, and some are missing; sequencing was by immunoSEQ multiplex PCR. The profile shows under 200,000 clones, more than 70% of them singletons. This record belongs to a study of blood T cell repertoires in COVID-19. The overall study: Sources were T cells, B-cell-depleted T cells, or PBMCs; the material itself was cDNA or gDNA.

The CDR3 loop spans 16 amino acids. Germline V gene data show CDR1 as SGHVS and CDR2 as FNYEAQ. Deletions cut 1 base from V and 4 bases from J, with 14 bases between. This sequence was found in a woman aged 70-85 years who had recovered from COVID-19. Sequenced: peripheral blood. This chain joins TRBV7-6 and TRBJ1-3; D may be TRBD1 (6 bases). In DNA, the CDR3 is TGTGCCAGCAGCTTAGTGGGGGCCGCGGAAGGAAACACCATATATTTT. It specifies CASSLVGAAEGNTIYF.